This T cell receptor beta chain came from a study of cytomegalovirus exposure and HLA in healthy donors. Study results and limitations: Whilst most TCR sequences proved rare, a subset of public TCRs occurred across many donors. There were about 160 TCR beta chains listed as cytomegalovirus-associated.

Profiling relied on immunoSEQ multiplex PCR, and the TCRdb table lists in-frame clones only, not all of them. Among about 110,000 clones listed, around 95% were seen once. The sample holds a few counts of this clone. Its antigen is as yet unknown. These donors were members of the 120-subject validation cohort, a group separate from the approximately 680-subject first cohort. The sequencing input was PBMCs. This clonotype was obtained from a woman younger than 30 in good health and CMV-seronegative.

This CDR3 is CASSPQGDYGYTF. In DNA form, the CDR3 reads TGCGCCAGCAGCCCGCAGGGTGACTATGGCTACACCTTC. The chain links TRBV5-1 to TRBJ1-2, with D possibly TRBD1 on 5 matching bases. Germline V gives CDR1 SGHRS, CDR2 YFSETQ. V dropped 4 bases and J dropped 3 bases, with 10 bases sitting between them. CDR3 length: 13 residues.